The T cell receptor beta chain described here comes from a study of shared clonotypes between healthy human individuals. Germline-derived CDR1 and CDR2 are LNHDA and SQIVND (reference sequence). The CDR3 is 13 residues long. V was trimmed by 5 bases and J by 3 bases, leaving 11 bases between them. Sequenced by immunoSEQ multiplex PCR; TCRdb stores in-frame clones only, minus some. Of over 700,000 clones listed, around 70% are singletons. The sample taken for sequencing was memory CD4+ T cells sorted from blood. Subset meaning: CD45RA-negative fraction. V gene TRBV19 combines with J gene TRBJ2-7; no definite D call. This TCR was recovered from a woman aged 25-40 years in good health. Written as DNA, the CDR3 is TGTGCCAGTAGTGTCCAGCAAAACTACGAGCAGTACTTC. Residues: CASSVQQNYEQYF.